This TCR beta chain was obtained from a study of T cell responses to AZD1222 COVID-19 vaccine. Study-wide findings and caveats: Sampled repertoires all dated from after the peak T cell response.

The CDR3 sequence is 16 residues long. From germline, CDR1 is LGHNT and CDR2 FRNRAP. V dropped 1 base and J dropped 5; count of bases not matched to a gene: 7. Only in-frame clones appear in the TCRdb table, and some are missing; sequencing was by immunoSEQ multiplex PCR. The sample holds about 67,000 clones, about four fifths seen once. On this clone itself: Its matching antigen is unknown.

Sequencing was performed on peripheral blood, taken 28 days after the second AZD1222 dose. This sequence was found in an adult who received the AZD1222 COVID-19 vaccine. This chain uses TRBV12-5 with TRBJ2-3; 9 bases match TRBD2. The CDR3 reads CASGLDRGLARDTQYF. The CDR3 DNA reads TGTGCTAGTGGTTTGGATAGGGGACTAGCAAGAGATACGCAGTATTTT.